The clone carrying this TCR beta chain was recorded a few times. Its target is not known. The CDR3 sequence is 15 residues long. Germline V gene sequence: CDR1 SEHNR, CDR2 FQNEAQ (reference sequence). With 10 bases clipped from V and 3 bases from J, the junction kept 11 bases outside the gene matches. UMIs and a universal primer site were added when TCR cDNA was made by 5'RACE template switching. TCRdb used MiXCR to reprocess the 5' RACE reads, holding one entry per CDR3 protein. Here the sample spans 100,000 to 150,000 distinct CDR3 sequences, 13% to 15% being singletons. The data were taken from a study of T cells after yellow fever vaccination. Study-wide points: At about 97% for CD4 and 70% to 90% for CD8, most primary-vaccination clones showed up again after the booster. The CD4 compartment and the CD8 compartment contained a small share of clonotypes in common.

The sequence was obtained from a man between 18 and 35 years old who received the YFV17D yellow fever vaccine. The chain uses TRBV7-9 and TRBJ1-4, with 7 bases fitting TRBD1. The material was CD8+ T cells sorted from PBMCs, obtained 5 days after the yellow fever booster vaccination. The CDR3 protein is CATYDRDGANEKLFF. Written as DNA, the CDR3 is TGTGCCACCTACGACAGGGACGGAGCTAATGAAAAACTGTTTTTT.